This TCR beta chain comes out of a study of blood T cell repertoires in COVID-19. Study-level background: Sources were T cells, B-cell-depleted T cells, or PBMCs; the material itself was cDNA or gDNA.

In the authors' workflow: It was from reference gene primer amplification that nucleated cell counts were estimated. The method was immunoSEQ multiplex PCR; TCRdb's version includes in-frame clones alone and lacks a portion of them. V and J calls and clone size are given by that table; D and trimming were obtained from the DNA. The table shows roughly 270,000 clones, with around 85% occurring only once. The CDR3 has 18 amino acids. Trimming took 4 bases from V and 3 from J; bases not matched to a gene: 13. CDR1 is MNHNS, CDR2 SASEGT, per germline. Enrolled through a virtual design, the participants were between roughly 18 and 89 years of age and came from 24 US areas. Cohorts were determined from participant-reported clinical history.

The chain uses TRBV6-1 and TRBJ2-3; TRBD2 matches at 10 bases. The source material was PBMCs or T cells enriched from blood (not recorded which). The TCR originated in a woman in her forties or fifties who had recovered from COVID-19. The CDR3, as DNA: TGTGCCAGCAGTGCTAGCGGGAGAGGGTCTAGTCGGACAGATACGCAGTATTTT. Translated: CASSASGRGSSRTDTQYF.